One sample yielded the 30 T cell receptor beta chains listed below, sequenced in a study of blood T cell repertoires in COVID-19. The protocol was immunoSEQ multiplex PCR, while the TCRdb copy is restricted to in-frame clones and leaves out a portion. The sample yields hundreds of thousands of clones, roughly 89% seen once. Material: PBMCs or T cells enriched from blood (not recorded which). The source is a woman in her thirties or forties who had recovered from COVID-19.

This chain joins TRBV28 and TRBJ1-5; 7 bases are a match to TRBD1. The V and J ends lost 8 bases and 6 bases, in that order; junction bases with no gene match: 10. The CDR3 is 14 residues long. CDR1 MDHEN and CDR2 SYDVKM come from the germline V gene. The CDR3 DNA follows: TGTGCCAGCGGAAGAAACAGGGGCGCTCAGCCCCAGCATTTT. It specifies CASGRNRGAQPQHF.

This clone came up once. The chain recombines TRBV3-1 (or the pseudogene TRBV3-2) with TRBJ2-7, with D perhaps matching TRBD2 (7 bases). V gave up 3 bases and J gave up 4 bases, with 16 bases separating them. The germline V gene encodes CDR1 LGHDT and CDR2 YNNKEL (reference sequence). The CDR3 runs 15 residues. CDR3 nucleotide sequence: TGTGCCAGCAGCCAGGGACGCGGGGGCCCATACGAGCAGTACTTC. This translates into CASSQGRGGPYEQYF.

CDR3 protein: CASSLATSGDQRDEQFF. As DNA, the CDR3 is TGTGCCAGCAGCTTGGCCACTAGCGGGGACCAGCGGGATGAGCAGTTCTTC. The chain employs TRBV5-6 and TRBJ2-1; 10 bases match TRBD2. The ends lost 0 bases at V and 8 bases at J; junction bases unmatched: 11. The CDR3 length is 17 residues. CDR1 SGHDT and CDR2 YYEEEE come from the germline V gene.

The rearrangement uses TRBV4-1 and TRBJ2-2, with D possibly matching TRBD1 (6 bases). The V end was cut by 0 bases, the J end by 4 bases, with 15 bases between. CDR1 is MGHRA, CDR2 YSYEKL, per germline. This CDR3 is 17 amino acids long. The CDR3 DNA is TGCGCCAGCAGCCAAGATATGACAGGTTCGGGCACCGGGGAGCTGTTTTTT. Its protein is CASSQDMTGSGTGELFF.

The chain couples TRBV30 to TRBJ1-5; 8 nucleotides agree with TRBD1. The CDR3 contains 15 residues. Trimming took 3 bases from V and 2 from J; bases not matched to a gene: 6. Germline values: CDR1 GTSNPN, CDR2 SVGIG (reference sequence). The CDR3 loop is CAWRRSGGGNQPQHF. The CDR3 region has the DNA TGTGCCTGGAGGAGGTCAGGGGGCGGCAATCAGCCCCAGCATTTT.

This chain links TRBV2 with TRBJ2-3; 7 bases fit TRBD1. Unmatched junction bases numbered 5, after V lost 8 bases and J lost 3 bases. CDR3 length equals 13 residues. Germline CDR1 and CDR2: SNHLY and FYNNEI. The CDR3 nucleotides are TGTGCCAGCGGAGACAGGGCGACAGATACGCAGTATTTT. Its protein product is CASGDRATDTQYF.

The chain couples TRBV5-5 to TRBJ1-1; D is possibly TRBD1 (6 bases). The CDR3 spans 14 residues. Trimming cost V 0 bases and J 4 bases, with 10 bases left between them. Germline-derived CDR1 and CDR2 are SGHKS and YYEKEE (reference sequence). The CDR3 DNA follows: TGTGCCAGCAGCTTGGCCCAGGGGTCCACTGAAGCTTTCTTT. Amino acid sequence: CASSLAQGSTEAFF.

V gene TRBV24-1 combines with J gene TRBJ1-1; TRBD1 agrees at 9 bases. Germline V gives CDR1 KGHDR, CDR2 SFDVKD. V shed 12 bases, J shed 8 bases, and the junction held 9 bases outside the gene matches. The CDR3 is made up of 12 amino acids. Written as DNA, the CDR3 is TGTGCCCCTAGGACAGGGGAAGCCGAAGCTTTCTTT. Protein product: CAPRTGEAEAFF.

The chain has TRBV7-2 and TRBJ1-3, with no clear D. This CDR3 has 17 amino acids. Per the germline V gene, CDR1 is SGHTA and CDR2 is FQGNSA. V lost 5 bases and J 0 bases, leaving 17 bases between the germline ends. CDR3 protein: CASSLRVPSVSGNTIYF. The DNA of the CDR3 is TGTGCCAGCAGCCTTCGAGTCCCGTCCGTCTCTGGAAACACCATATATTTT.

V and J are TRBV19 and TRBJ2-3, with D perhaps matching TRBD1 (5 bases). This CDR3 is 15 amino acids long. Between the trimmed V and J ends, which lost 4 bases and 4 bases, there was a span of 15 bases. Germline V lookup: CDR1 LNHDA, CDR2 SQIVND (reference sequence). CDR3 in DNA: TGTGCCAGTAGTAATCGGCTTGGGGCGGCAGATACGCAGTATTTT. Amino acid sequence: CASSNRLGAADTQYF.

This chain's CDR3 is CASSSRPREQFF. CDR3 bases: TGTGCCAGCAGTTCTCGCCCGCGGGAGCAGTTCTTC. The V call is TRBV28, the J call TRBJ2-1; D remains unclear. Trimming shortened V by 4 bases and J by 10 bases, and 11 bases separated the two germline ends. Germline CDR1 reads MDHEN; CDR2 reads SYDVKM. CDR3 length: 12 residues.

The chain links TRBV5-1 to TRBJ1-2, with D perhaps matching TRBD1 (5 bases). Germline CDR1 SGHRS, CDR2 YFSETQ. V was cut by 0 bases and J by 4 bases, with 7 bases left in between. CDR3 length: 13 amino acids. The DNA for the CDR3 is TGCGCCAGCAGCTTGGGGAGGGGCTATGGCTACACCTTC. This encodes CASSLGRGYGYTF.

The chain recombines TRBV4-3 with TRBJ1-4; TRBD1 aligns across 8 bases. V was pared by 5 bases and J by 8 bases, with 4 bases of the junction left unmatched. The CDR3 covers 13 residues. Germline V lookup: CDR1 LGHNA, CDR2 YSLEER. The CDR3 loop is CASSGTGPEKLFF. The CDR3 nucleotides are TGCGCCAGCAGCGGGACAGGTCCGGAAAAACTGTTTTTT.

This chain connects TRBV5-1 to TRBJ2-7; 11 bases are a match to TRBD2. This CDR3 is 15 amino acids long. The germline V gene encodes CDR1 SGHRS and CDR2 YFSETQ. V gave up 0 bases and J gave up 8 bases; unmatched junction bases: 7. The CDR3 loop is CASSLDPGLAAKQYF. The DNA of the CDR3 is TGCGCCAGCAGCTTGGACCCGGGACTAGCGGCTAAGCAGTACTTC.

Here the CDR3 DNA reads TGCGCCAGCAGCTTCGGGACTGTCAATGAGCAGTTCTTC. Its translation is CASSFGTVNEQFF. J is TRBJ2-1 and V is TRBV5-1; perhaps TRBD2 as D (6 bases). Germline V gene sequence: CDR1 SGHRS, CDR2 YFSETQ. The CDR3 is 13 amino acids. Trimming took 2 bases from V and 6 from J, leaving 9 bases between them.

The chain joins TRBV6-6 to TRBJ2-7; tentative D call: TRBD1 (6 bases). V shed 10 bases and J shed 3 bases, with 16 bases lying between them. CDR1 is MNHNY, CDR2 SVGAGI, per germline (reference sequence). CDR3 length equals 13 residues. CDR3 sequence: CAIRSGGSYEQYF. The CDR3 nucleotides are TGTGCCATTCGGAGTGGGGGCAGCTACGAGCAGTACTTC.

CDR3 in amino acids: CASSPPREVYGYTF. The CDR3, as DNA: TGTGCCAGCAGTCCGCCCAGGGAAGTCTATGGCTACACCTTC. The V call is TRBV28, the J call TRBJ1-2, with a possible D match to TRBD1 (5 bases). The CDR3 consists of 14 residues. Germline-derived CDR1 and CDR2 are MDHEN and SYDVKM. The V end was cut by 5 bases, the J end by 4 bases, with 14 bases between.

CDR3 nucleotide sequence: TGTGCCTGGAGTCCGTGGAGCTCTGGAAACACCATATATTTT. Translated: CAWSPWSSGNTIYF. The rearrangement joins TRBV30 to TRBJ1-3; no firm D call. V was cut by 2 bases and J by 0 bases, with 8 bases left in between. The CDR3 contains 14 residues. Germline CDR1 and CDR2: GTSNPN and SVGIG (reference sequence).

This sequence joins TRBV18 and TRBJ2-1; 7 nucleotides align to TRBD2. The V gene end was trimmed by 2 bases and the J gene end by 6 bases; junction bases not matched to a gene: 7. CDR1 KGHSH and CDR2 LQKENI come from the germline V gene. This CDR3 is 15 amino acids long. CDR3 DNA: TGTGCCAGCTCACCAGGGGGGGGGACGTTCAATGAGCAGTTCTTC. This sequence encodes CASSPGGGTFNEQFF.

V usage is TRBV28 and J usage is TRBJ2-7; 7 bases align to TRBD2. V trimming: 6 bases; J trimming: 4 bases; junction bases outside the gene matches: 24. Germline CDR1 is MDHEN and CDR2 is SYDVKM. The CDR3 runs to 19 residues. The CDR3 sequence: CASRLVGNSGTLHLYEQYF. DNA for the CDR3: TGTGCCAGCAGGTTAGTAGGAAACAGCGGGACCCTTCACCTTTACGAGCAGTACTTC.

The rearrangement joins TRBV7-8 to TRBJ2-7; the match to TRBD2 covers 10 bases. The J segment lost 5 bases and the V segment lost 4 bases, leaving 8 bases of the junction unmatched. CDR1 is SGHVS, CDR2 FQNEAQ, per germline. There are 15 residues in the CDR3. The CDR3 spells CASSSNGLAVNEQYF. The CDR3 DNA reads as TGTGCCAGCAGCTCCAACGGACTAGCGGTGAACGAGCAGTACTTC.

This chain connects TRBV25-1 to TRBJ1-1; a possible D gene is TRBD1 (6 bases). The germline CDR1 and CDR2 sequences are MGHDK and SYGVNS. Deletions cut 7 bases from V and 1 base from J, with 10 bases between. The CDR3 is 13 amino acids. CDR3 coding DNA: TGTGCCAGCAAGCCACAGGGGAACACTGAAGCTTTCTTT. This sequence encodes CASKPQGNTEAFF.

The J gene is TRBJ2-1, the V gene TRBV4-3; D is perhaps TRBD1 (6 bases). V lost 3 bases, J lost 7 bases, and 10 bases lay in between. Germline CDR1 and CDR2: LGHNA and YSLEER. This CDR3 contains 13 residues. As DNA, the CDR3 is TGCGCCAGCAGCCAGGGACATAGAAATGAGCAGTTCTTC. Translated: CASSQGHRNEQFF.

The V call is TRBV7-8, the J call TRBJ1-5, with 9 positions matching TRBD1. Unmatched junction bases numbered 6, after V lost 5 bases and J lost 7 bases. Germline assignment: CDR1 SGHVS and CDR2 FQNEAQ. The CDR3 length is 14 residues. The CDR3 spells CASSRQGGRQPQHF. The CDR3 bases are TGTGCCAGCAGCAGACAGGGGGGCAGGCAGCCCCAGCATTTT.

The rearrangement joins TRBV4-3 to TRBJ2-1, with D unresolved. V shed 3 bases and J shed 2 bases, with 14 bases lying between them. The CDR3 covers 16 residues. Germline loops: CDR1 LGHNA, CDR2 YSLEER. This CDR3 reads CASSQNIATTYNEQFF. In DNA form, the CDR3 reads TGCGCCAGCAGCCAGAACATAGCCACCACCTACAATGAGCAGTTCTTC.

The chain recombines TRBV5-4 with TRBJ1-4; 7 nucleotides match TRBD1. Germline V gene lookup returns CDR1 SGHNT and CDR2 YYREEE (reference sequence). With 3 bases clipped from V and 1 base from J, the junction kept 6 bases outside the gene matches. This CDR3 comprises 16 residues. For the CDR3, the DNA is TGTGCCAGCAGCTACCGTCGACAGGGAACTAATGAAAAACTGTTTTTT. It encodes CASSYRRQGTNEKLFF.

The V gene is TRBV10-3, the J gene TRBJ1-1; tentatively, D is TRBD1 (5 bases). The CDR3 has 14 residues. V shed 4 bases and J shed 1 base, with 10 bases lying between them. CDR1 ENHRY and CDR2 SYGVKD come from the germline V gene. CDR3 protein: CAISVAGQNTEAFF. The CDR3, as DNA: TGTGCCATCAGTGTAGCAGGGCAGAACACTGAAGCTTTCTTT.

This rearrangement joins TRBV28 to TRBJ2-3, with TRBD2 matching over 9 bases. The CDR3 spans 18 residues. Germline loops: CDR1 MDHEN, CDR2 SYDVKM. V trimming: 7 bases; J trimming: 0 bases; junction bases outside the gene matches: 14. CDR3: CASTPGASGIYSTDTQYF. CDR3 nucleotides: TGTGCCAGCACCCCAGGGGCTAGCGGGATCTATAGCACAGATACGCAGTATTTT. Full variable domain (rest looked up from reference TRBV28 and TRBJ2-3): DVKVTQSSRYLVKRTGEKVFLECVQDMDHENMFWYRQDPGLGLRLIYFSYDVKMKEKGDIPEGYSVSREKKERFSLILESASTNQTSMYLCASTPGASGIYSTDTQYFGPGTRLTVL.

V and J are TRBV25-1 and TRBJ2-3; weak D call: TRBD1 (6 bases). The CDR3 length is 14 residues. Germline values: CDR1 MGHDK, CDR2 SYGVNS. V was shortened by 6 bases and J by 3 bases, with 13 bases between the two germline ends. The CDR3 DNA reads TGTGCCAGCAGCCCTGGACAGTCGACAGATACGCAGTATTTT. Amino acids: CASSPGQSTDTQYF.

The CDR3 region has the DNA TGTGCCAGTAGTGGCCGGGACATAATTCAGCCCCAGCATTTT. As protein: CASSGRDIIQPQHF. The chain joins TRBV19 to TRBJ1-5, with D maybe TRBD1 (6 bases). The CDR3 has 14 residues. V dropped 5 bases and J dropped 6 bases, with 14 bases sitting between them. Germline V gene lookup returns CDR1 LNHDA and CDR2 SQIVND (reference sequence).